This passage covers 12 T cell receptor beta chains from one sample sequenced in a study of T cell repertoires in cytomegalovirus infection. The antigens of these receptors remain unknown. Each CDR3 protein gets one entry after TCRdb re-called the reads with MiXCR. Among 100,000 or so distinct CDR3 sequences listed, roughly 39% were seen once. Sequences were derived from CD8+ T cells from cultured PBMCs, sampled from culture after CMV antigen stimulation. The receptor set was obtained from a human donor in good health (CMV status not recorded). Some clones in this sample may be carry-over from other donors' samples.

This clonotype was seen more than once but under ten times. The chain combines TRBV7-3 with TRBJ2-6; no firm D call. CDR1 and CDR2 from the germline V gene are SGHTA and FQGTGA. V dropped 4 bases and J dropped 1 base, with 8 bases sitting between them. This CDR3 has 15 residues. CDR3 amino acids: CASSSGWSGANVLTF. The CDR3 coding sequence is TGTGCCAGCAGCTCCGGGTGGTCTGGGGCCAACGTCCTGACTTTC.

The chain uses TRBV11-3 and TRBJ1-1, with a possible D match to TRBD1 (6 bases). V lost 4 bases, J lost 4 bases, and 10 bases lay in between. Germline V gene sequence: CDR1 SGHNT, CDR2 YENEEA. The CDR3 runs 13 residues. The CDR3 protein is CASSYRAGTEAFF. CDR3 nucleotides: TGTGCCAGCAGCTACAGGGCCGGCACTGAAGCTTTCTTT.

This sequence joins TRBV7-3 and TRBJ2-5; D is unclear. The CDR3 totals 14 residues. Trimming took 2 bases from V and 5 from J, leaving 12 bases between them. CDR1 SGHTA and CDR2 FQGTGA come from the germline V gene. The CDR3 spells CASSLGFGSETQYF. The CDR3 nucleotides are TGTGCCAGCAGCTTAGGCTTCGGATCGGAGACCCAGTACTTC.

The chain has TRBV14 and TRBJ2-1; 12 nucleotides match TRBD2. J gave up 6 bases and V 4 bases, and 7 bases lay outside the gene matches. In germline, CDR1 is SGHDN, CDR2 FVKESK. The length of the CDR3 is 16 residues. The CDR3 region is CASSRPLAGGRNEQFF. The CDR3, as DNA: TGTGCCAGCAGCCGACCACTAGCGGGGGGACGCAATGAGCAGTTCTTC.

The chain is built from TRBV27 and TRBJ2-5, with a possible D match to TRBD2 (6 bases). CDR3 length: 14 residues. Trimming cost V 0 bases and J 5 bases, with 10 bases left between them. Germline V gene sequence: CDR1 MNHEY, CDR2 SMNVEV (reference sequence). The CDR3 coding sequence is TGTGCCAGCAGTTTATCTACTAGCTTGGAGACCCAGTACTTC. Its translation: CASSLSTSLETQYF.

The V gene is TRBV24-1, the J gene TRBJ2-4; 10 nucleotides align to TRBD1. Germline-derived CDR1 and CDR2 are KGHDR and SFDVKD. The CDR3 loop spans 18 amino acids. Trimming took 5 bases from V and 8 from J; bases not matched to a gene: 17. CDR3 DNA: TGTGCCACCAGTGCCCCTCCCCGGGACAGGGGAGAGTGGTACATTCAGTACTTC. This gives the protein CATSAPPRDRGEWYIQYF.

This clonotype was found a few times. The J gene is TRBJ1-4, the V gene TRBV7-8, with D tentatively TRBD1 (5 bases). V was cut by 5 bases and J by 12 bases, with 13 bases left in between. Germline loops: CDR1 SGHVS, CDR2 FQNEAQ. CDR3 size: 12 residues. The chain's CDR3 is CASSPGGGQLFF. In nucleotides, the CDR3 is TGTGCCAGCAGCCCCGGGGGGGGTCAACTGTTTTTT.

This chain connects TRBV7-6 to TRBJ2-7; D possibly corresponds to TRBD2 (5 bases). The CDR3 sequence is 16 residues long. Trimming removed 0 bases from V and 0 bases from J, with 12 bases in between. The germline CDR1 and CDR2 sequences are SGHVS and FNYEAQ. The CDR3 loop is CASSLATGMSSYEQYF. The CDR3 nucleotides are TGTGCCAGCAGCTTAGCGACGGGGATGAGCTCCTACGAGCAGTACTTC.

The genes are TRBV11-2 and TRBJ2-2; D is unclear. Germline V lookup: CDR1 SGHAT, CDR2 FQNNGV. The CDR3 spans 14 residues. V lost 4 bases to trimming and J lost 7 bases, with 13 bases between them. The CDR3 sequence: CASSYEVLFGELFF. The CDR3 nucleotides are TGTGCCAGCAGCTATGAAGTCCTCTTCGGGGAGCTGTTTTTT. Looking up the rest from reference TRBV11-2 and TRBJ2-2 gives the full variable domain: EAGVAQSPRYKIIEKRQSVAFWCNPISGHATLYWYQQILGQGPKLLIQFQNNGVVDDSQLPKDRFSAERLKGVDSTLKIQPAKLEDSAVYLCASSYEVLFGELFFGEGSRLTVL.

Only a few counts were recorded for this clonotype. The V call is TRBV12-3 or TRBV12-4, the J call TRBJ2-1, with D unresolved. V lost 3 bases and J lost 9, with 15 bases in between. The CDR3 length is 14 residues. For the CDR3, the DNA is TGTGCCAGCAGTTTCTTAATTGGGGTTGGTGAGCAGTTCTTC. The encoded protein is CASSFLIGVGEQFF.

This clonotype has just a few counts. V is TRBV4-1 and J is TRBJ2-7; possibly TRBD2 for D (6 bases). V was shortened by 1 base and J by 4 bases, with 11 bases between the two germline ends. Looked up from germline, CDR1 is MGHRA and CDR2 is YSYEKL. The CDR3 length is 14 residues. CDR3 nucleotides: TGCGCCAGCAGCCAAGGTGAGGGGAGGTACGAGCAGTACTTC. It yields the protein CASSQGEGRYEQYF.

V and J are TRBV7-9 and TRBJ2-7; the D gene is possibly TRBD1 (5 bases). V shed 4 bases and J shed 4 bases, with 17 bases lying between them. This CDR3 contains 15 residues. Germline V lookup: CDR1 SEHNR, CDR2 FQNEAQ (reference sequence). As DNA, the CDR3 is TGTGCCAGCAGCTCAGGGTGGTCCCAAGGTTACGAGCAGTACTTC. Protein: CASSSGWSQGYEQYF.